These T cell receptor beta chains were read from a single sample in a study of cytomegalovirus exposure and HLA in healthy donors. Profiled with immunoSEQ multiplex PCR; TCRdb holds only in-frame clones, not every one. The sample holds more than 95,000 clones, 70% to 80% seen once. The sequenced material came from PBMCs. All receptors come from a man aged 45-65 years in good health and CMV-seropositive. Both conserved end residues are part of each CDR3. Fields, in order: CDR3 protein, CDR3 DNA, J gene, V gene, D gene, clone size. A D gene is named only where the DNA matches it firmly. Clone size is given for some rows only: seen once, a few or many times, or a class if the clone is expanded.

cdr3_aa: CASSFRGRGYTF; cdr3_nt: TGTGCCAGCAGTTTCAGGGGACGAGGCTACACCTTC; j_call: TRBJ1-2; v_call: TRBV27; d_call: .; clone_size: .
cdr3_aa: CASAQFGTGEWGAFF; cdr3_nt: TGTGCCAGCGCACAATTTGGGACAGGGGAGTGGGGAGCTTTCTTT; j_call: TRBJ1-1; v_call: TRBV28; d_call: TRBD1; clone_size: .
cdr3_aa: CASRAKPGQGNSETQYF; cdr3_nt: TGTGCCAGCAGGGCCAAACCGGGACAGGGGAATTCGGAGACCCAGTACTTC; j_call: TRBJ2-5; v_call: TRBV7-8; d_call: TRBD1; clone_size: .
cdr3_aa: CASSTLSGVGNIQYF; cdr3_nt: TGTGCCAGCAGCACACTTTCGGGGGTAGGAAACATTCAGTACTTC; j_call: TRBJ2-4; v_call: TRBV11-2; d_call: .; clone_size: .
cdr3_aa: CASSQVGDRTSSGANVLTF; cdr3_nt: TGTGCCAGCAGCCAAGTCGGAGACAGGACGAGCTCTGGGGCCAACGTCCTGACTTTC; j_call: TRBJ2-6; v_call: TRBV4-2; d_call: .; clone_size: .
cdr3_aa: CASRNGGAGEKLFF; cdr3_nt: TGTGCCAGCAGAAACGGGGGGGCAGGGGAAAAACTGTTTTTT; j_call: TRBJ1-4; v_call: TRBV6-5; d_call: .; clone_size: few
cdr3_aa: CASSKPISGRPTDTQYF; cdr3_nt: TGTGCCAGCAGCAAACCAATTAGCGGGAGGCCCACAGATACGCAGTATTTT; j_call: TRBJ2-3; v_call: TRBV21-1; d_call: .; clone_size: .
cdr3_aa: CASSGGGASGANVLTF; cdr3_nt: TGCGCCAGCAGTGGCGGTGGGGCCTCTGGGGCCAACGTCCTGACTTTC; j_call: TRBJ2-6; v_call: TRBV4-1; d_call: .; clone_size: .
cdr3_aa: CASSLITGGHTEAFF; cdr3_nt: TGTGCCAGCAGTTTAATCACAGGGGGCCACACTGAAGCTTTCTTT; j_call: TRBJ1-1; v_call: TRBV28; d_call: TRBD1; clone_size: .
cdr3_aa: CASRESIGGFTDTQYF; cdr3_nt: TGCGCCAGCAGGGAATCTATAGGGGGCTTTACAGATACGCAGTATTTT; j_call: TRBJ2-3; v_call: TRBV5-1; d_call: TRBD1; clone_size: .
cdr3_aa: CASSPASGRRKFF; cdr3_nt: TGTGCCAGCAGTCCCGCTAGCGGGCGTCGGAAGTTCTTC; j_call: TRBJ2-1; v_call: TRBV7-2; d_call: TRBD2; clone_size: .
cdr3_aa: CASSLAGGTDTQYF; cdr3_nt: TGCGCCAGCAGCTTGGCGGGAGGCACAGATACGCAGTATTTT; j_call: TRBJ2-3; v_call: TRBV5-1; d_call: .; clone_size: .
cdr3_aa: CASSPGQGYGEQYF; cdr3_nt: TGTGCCAGCAGTCCCGGACAGGGCTATGGGGAGCAGTACTTC; j_call: TRBJ2-7; v_call: TRBV6-5; d_call: TRBD1; clone_size: few
cdr3_aa: CASSLSANTGEVYF; cdr3_nt: TGTGCCAGCAGTTTATCGGCAAATACAGGGGAGGTGTACTTC; j_call: TRBJ2-7; v_call: TRBV27; d_call: .; clone_size: .
cdr3_aa: CASSFVGGGSYEQYF; cdr3_nt: TGTGCCAGCAGCTTTGTAGGGGGCGGCTCCTACGAGCAGTACTTC; j_call: TRBJ2-7; v_call: TRBV11-2; d_call: TRBD1; clone_size: .
cdr3_aa: CATGQGPEQYF; cdr3_nt: TGCGCCACCGGACAGGGGCCCGAGCAGTACTTC; j_call: TRBJ2-7; v_call: TRBV10-2; d_call: TRBD1; clone_size: .
cdr3_aa: CASSYWQGARSGYTF; cdr3_nt: TGTGCCAGCAGTTACTGGCAGGGGGCGAGAAGTGGCTACACCTTC; j_call: TRBJ1-2; v_call: TRBV6-5; d_call: TRBD1; clone_size: .
cdr3_aa: CASTPGGRTEAFF; cdr3_nt: TGTGCCAGCACCCCGGGGGGCCGGACTGAAGCTTTCTTT; j_call: TRBJ1-1; v_call: TRBV7-9; d_call: .; clone_size: .
cdr3_aa: CASSYLGQPGTGELFF; cdr3_nt: TGTGCCAGCAGCTACTTGGGACAGCCGGGCACCGGGGAGCTGTTTTTT; j_call: TRBJ2-2; v_call: TRBV28; d_call: TRBD1; clone_size: .
cdr3_aa: CASSGGSGGPGSSYEQYF; cdr3_nt: TGTGCCAGCAGCGGAGGTAGCGGGGGGCCGGGATCCTCCTACGAGCAGTACTTC; j_call: TRBJ2-7; v_call: TRBV9; d_call: TRBD2; clone_size: once
cdr3_aa: CASSQLLSATGGNTIYF; cdr3_nt: TGCGCCAGCAGCCAACTCCTTTCGGCGACAGGCGGAAACACCATATATTTT; j_call: TRBJ1-3; v_call: TRBV4-3; d_call: .; clone_size: .
cdr3_aa: CASSLQTGLIQETQYF; cdr3_nt: TGTGCCAGCAGCCTACAGACCGGACTAATACAAGAGACCCAGTACTTC; j_call: TRBJ2-5; v_call: TRBV7-2; d_call: .; clone_size: .
cdr3_aa: CASSGLAESTDTQYF; cdr3_nt: TGCGCCAGCAGCGGACTAGCGGAAAGCACAGATACGCAGTATTTT; j_call: TRBJ2-3; v_call: TRBV10-1; d_call: TRBD2; clone_size: once
cdr3_aa: CASSLGAGPSTDTQYF; cdr3_nt: TGCGCCAGCAGCTTGGGCGCGGGGCCGAGCACAGATACGCAGTATTTT; j_call: TRBJ2-3; v_call: TRBV5-1; d_call: .; clone_size: .
cdr3_aa: CASSRGTGVLNEQFF; cdr3_nt: TGTGCCAGCAGCAGAGGGACAGGCGTTCTGAATGAGCAGTTCTTC; j_call: TRBJ2-1; v_call: TRBV5-6; d_call: TRBD1; clone_size: .
cdr3_aa: CASSGSWTGRAGAEAFF; cdr3_nt: TGTGCCAGCAGCGGGAGTTGGACAGGCCGGGCGGGTGCTGAAGCTTTCTTT; j_call: TRBJ1-1; v_call: TRBV7-9; d_call: TRBD1; clone_size: few
cdr3_aa: CASKGRAAGVALQETQYF; cdr3_nt: TGTGCCAGCAAGGGGAGGGCGGCGGGGGTTGCGTTACAAGAGACCCAGTACTTC; j_call: TRBJ2-5; v_call: TRBV28; d_call: TRBD2; clone_size: few
cdr3_aa: CASTYTGANYGYTF; cdr3_nt: TGTGCCAGCACTTATACGGGAGCTAACTATGGCTACACCTTC; j_call: TRBJ1-2; v_call: TRBV6-1; d_call: .; clone_size: once
cdr3_aa: CASSQVGGEKLFF; cdr3_nt: TGCGCCAGCAGCCAAGTGGGAGGAGAAAAACTGTTTTTT; j_call: TRBJ1-4; v_call: TRBV4-1; d_call: .; clone_size: .
cdr3_aa: CASSESRYNEQFF; cdr3_nt: TGCGCCAGCAGTGAGTCCAGGTACAATGAGCAGTTCTTC; j_call: TRBJ2-1; v_call: TRBV10-2; d_call: .; clone_size: .
cdr3_aa: CASSLSRFNQPQHF; cdr3_nt: TGTGCCAGCAGCTTAAGCAGGTTCAATCAGCCCCAGCATTTT; j_call: TRBJ1-5; v_call: TRBV5-6; d_call: .; clone_size: .
cdr3_aa: CASSLAPRGSLNEQFF; cdr3_nt: TGTGCCAGCAGCTTAGCGCCTCGGGGGAGCCTCAATGAGCAGTTCTTC; j_call: TRBJ2-1; v_call: TRBV7-9; d_call: .; clone_size: .
cdr3_aa: CASSPQGGNTGELFF; cdr3_nt: TGTGCCAGCAGCCCCCAGGGGGGAAACACCGGGGAGCTGTTTTTT; j_call: TRBJ2-2; v_call: TRBV5-4; d_call: .; clone_size: .
cdr3_aa: CASSRQGLGQPQHF; cdr3_nt: TGTGCCAGCAGTAGACAGGGGTTGGGGCAGCCCCAGCATTTT; j_call: TRBJ1-5; v_call: TRBV2; d_call: TRBD1; clone_size: few
cdr3_aa: CASSLTRSTDTQYF; cdr3_nt: TGTGCCAGCAGCTTAACCCGGAGCACAGATACGCAGTATTTT; j_call: TRBJ2-3; v_call: TRBV7-9; d_call: .; clone_size: .
cdr3_aa: CASSSKGFKGETQYF; cdr3_nt: TGTGCCAGCAGCTCCAAGGGATTCAAGGGGGAGACCCAGTACTTC; j_call: TRBJ2-5; v_call: TRBV21-1; d_call: .; clone_size: .